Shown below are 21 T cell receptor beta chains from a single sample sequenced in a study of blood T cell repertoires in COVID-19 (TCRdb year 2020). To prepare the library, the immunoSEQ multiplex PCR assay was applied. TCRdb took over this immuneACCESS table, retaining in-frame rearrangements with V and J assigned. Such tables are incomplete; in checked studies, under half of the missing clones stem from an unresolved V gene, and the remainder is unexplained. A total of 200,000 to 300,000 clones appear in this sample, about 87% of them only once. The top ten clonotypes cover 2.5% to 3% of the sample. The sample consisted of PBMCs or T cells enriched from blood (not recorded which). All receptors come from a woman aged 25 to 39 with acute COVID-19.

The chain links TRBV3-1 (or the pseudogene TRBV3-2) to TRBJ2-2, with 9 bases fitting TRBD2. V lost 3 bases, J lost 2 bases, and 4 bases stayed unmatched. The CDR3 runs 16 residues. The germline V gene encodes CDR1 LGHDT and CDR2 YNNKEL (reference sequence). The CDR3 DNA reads TGTGCCAGCAGCCATATAGCGGGGGCTAACACCGGGGAGCTGTTTTTT. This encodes CASSHIAGANTGELFF.

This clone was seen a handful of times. This chain's CDR3 is CASGSAGPLYGYTF. DNA for the CDR3: TGCGCCAGCGGTAGTGCAGGGCCCCTCTATGGCTACACCTTC. V and J are TRBV5-1 and TRBJ1-2; the D gene is possibly TRBD1 (5 bases). Deletions cut 7 bases from V and 4 bases from J, with 17 bases between. The CDR3 spans 14 residues. The germline CDR1 and CDR2 sequences are SGHRS and YFSETQ.

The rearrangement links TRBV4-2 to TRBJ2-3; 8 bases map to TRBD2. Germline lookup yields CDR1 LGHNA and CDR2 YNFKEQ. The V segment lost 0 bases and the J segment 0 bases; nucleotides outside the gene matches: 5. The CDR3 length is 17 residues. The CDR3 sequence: CASSQDPSGGSTDTQYF. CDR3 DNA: TGTGCCAGCAGCCAAGATCCCAGCGGGGGAAGCACAGATACGCAGTATTTT.

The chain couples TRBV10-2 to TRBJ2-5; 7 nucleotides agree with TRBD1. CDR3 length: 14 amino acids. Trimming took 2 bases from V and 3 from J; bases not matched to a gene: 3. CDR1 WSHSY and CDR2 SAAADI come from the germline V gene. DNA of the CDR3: TGCGCCAGCAGTGAGAGAGGGGGCGAAGAGACCCAGTACTTC. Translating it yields CASSERGGEETQYF.

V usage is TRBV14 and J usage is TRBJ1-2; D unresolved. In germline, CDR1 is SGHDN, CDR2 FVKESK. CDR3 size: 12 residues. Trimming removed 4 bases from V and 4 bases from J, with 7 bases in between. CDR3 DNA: TGTGCCAGCAGCCCCAGTCCCTATGGCTACACCTTC. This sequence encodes CASSPSPYGYTF.

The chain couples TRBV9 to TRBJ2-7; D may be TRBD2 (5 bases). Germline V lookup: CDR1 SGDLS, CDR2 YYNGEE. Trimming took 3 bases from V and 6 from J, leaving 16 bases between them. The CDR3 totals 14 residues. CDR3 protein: CASSARGPHGEQYF. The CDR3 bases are TGTGCCAGCAGCGCGCGCGGGCCACACGGCGAGCAGTACTTC. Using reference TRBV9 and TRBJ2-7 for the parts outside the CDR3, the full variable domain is DSGVTQTPKHLITATGQRVTLRCSPRSGDLSVYWYQQSLDQGLQFLIQYYNGEERAKGNILERFSAQQFPDLHSELNLSSLELGDSALYFCASSARGPHGEQYFGPGTRLTVT.

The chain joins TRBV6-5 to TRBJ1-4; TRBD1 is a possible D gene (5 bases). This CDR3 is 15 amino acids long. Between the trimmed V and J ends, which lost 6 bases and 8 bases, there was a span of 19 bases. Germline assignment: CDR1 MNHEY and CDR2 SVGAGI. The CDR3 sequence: CASRETRWRGEKLFF. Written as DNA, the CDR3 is TGTGCCAGCAGGGAGACTCGTTGGCGGGGGGAAAAACTGTTTTTT.

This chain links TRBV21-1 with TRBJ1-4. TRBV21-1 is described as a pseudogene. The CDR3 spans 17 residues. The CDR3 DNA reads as TGTGCCAGCAGCACCTCACTCGCGGTACCAACTAATGAAAAACTGTTTTTT. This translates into CASSTSLAVPTNEKLFF.

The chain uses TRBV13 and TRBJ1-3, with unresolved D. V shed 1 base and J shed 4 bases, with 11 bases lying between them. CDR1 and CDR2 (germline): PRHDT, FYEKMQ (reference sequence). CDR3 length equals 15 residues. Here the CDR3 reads CASSLEGGSGNTIYF. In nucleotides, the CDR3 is TGTGCCAGCAGCTTAGAAGGAGGATCAGGAAACACCATATATTTT.

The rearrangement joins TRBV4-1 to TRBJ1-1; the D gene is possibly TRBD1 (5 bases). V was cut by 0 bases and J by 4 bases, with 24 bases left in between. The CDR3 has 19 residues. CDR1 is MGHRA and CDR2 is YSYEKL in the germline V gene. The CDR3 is CASSQDLRSDRPRGTEAFF. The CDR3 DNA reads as TGCGCCAGCAGCCAAGATCTACGGAGCGACAGACCTAGAGGCACTGAAGCTTTCTTT.

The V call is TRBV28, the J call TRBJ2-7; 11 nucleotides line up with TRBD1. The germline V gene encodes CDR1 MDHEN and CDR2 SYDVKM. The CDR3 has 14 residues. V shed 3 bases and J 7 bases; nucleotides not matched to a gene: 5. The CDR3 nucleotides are TGTGCCAGCAGTTTTGGACAGGGGGCCGGGGAGCAGTACTTC. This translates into CASSFGQGAGEQYF.

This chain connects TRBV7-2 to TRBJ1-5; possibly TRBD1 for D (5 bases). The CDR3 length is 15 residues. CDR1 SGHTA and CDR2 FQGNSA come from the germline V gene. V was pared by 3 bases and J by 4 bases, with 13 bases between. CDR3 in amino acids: CASSFGGGVNQPQHF. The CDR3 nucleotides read TGTGCCAGCAGCTTCGGAGGAGGGGTAAATCAGCCCCAGCATTTT.

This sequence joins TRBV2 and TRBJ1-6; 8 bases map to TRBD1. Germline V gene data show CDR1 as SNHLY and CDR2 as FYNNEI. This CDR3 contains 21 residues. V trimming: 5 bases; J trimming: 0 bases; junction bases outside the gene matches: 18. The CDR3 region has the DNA TGTGCCAGCAGTACAAAAAAATCCGGGACAGGCTGGAGCTCCTATAATTCACCCCTCCACTTT. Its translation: CASSTKKSGTGWSSYNSPLHF.

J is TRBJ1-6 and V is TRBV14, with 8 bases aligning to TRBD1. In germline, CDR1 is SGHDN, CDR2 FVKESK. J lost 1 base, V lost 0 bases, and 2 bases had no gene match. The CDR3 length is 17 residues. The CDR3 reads CASSQDRGQSYNSPLHF. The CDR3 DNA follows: TGTGCCAGCAGCCAAGACAGGGGGCAGTCCTATAATTCACCCCTCCACTTT.

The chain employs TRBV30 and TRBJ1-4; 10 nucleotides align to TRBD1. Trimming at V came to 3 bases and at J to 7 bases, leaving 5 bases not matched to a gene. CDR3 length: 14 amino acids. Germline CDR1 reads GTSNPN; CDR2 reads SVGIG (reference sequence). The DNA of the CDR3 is TGTGCCTGGAGCGGAGGGGACAGGGGTGAAAAACTGTTTTTT. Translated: CAWSGGDRGEKLFF.

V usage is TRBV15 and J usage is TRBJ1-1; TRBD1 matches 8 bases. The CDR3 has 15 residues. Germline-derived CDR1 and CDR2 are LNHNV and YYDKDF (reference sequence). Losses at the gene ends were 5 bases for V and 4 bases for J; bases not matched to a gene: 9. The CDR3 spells CATSGNRGFGTEAFF. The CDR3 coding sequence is TGTGCCACCAGCGGTAACAGGGGGTTTGGCACTGAAGCTTTCTTT.

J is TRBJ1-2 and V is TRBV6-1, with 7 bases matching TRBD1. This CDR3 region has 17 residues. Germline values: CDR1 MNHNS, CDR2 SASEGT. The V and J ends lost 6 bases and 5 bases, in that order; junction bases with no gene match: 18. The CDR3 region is CASREWDSGFLAYGYTF. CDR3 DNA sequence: TGTGCCAGCAGGGAATGGGACAGTGGATTCCTAGCATATGGCTACACCTTC.

CDR3 DNA sequence: TGCAGCTTATCTGGCCTAGCGGGGGGCAATACGCAGTATTTT. Translation: CSLSGLAGGNTQYF. This sequence joins TRBV29-1 and TRBJ2-3; 11 nucleotides match TRBD2. There are 14 residues in the CDR3. Germline-derived CDR1 and CDR2 are SQVTM and ANQGSEA. J was trimmed by 7 bases and V by 8 bases; bases with no gene match: 11.

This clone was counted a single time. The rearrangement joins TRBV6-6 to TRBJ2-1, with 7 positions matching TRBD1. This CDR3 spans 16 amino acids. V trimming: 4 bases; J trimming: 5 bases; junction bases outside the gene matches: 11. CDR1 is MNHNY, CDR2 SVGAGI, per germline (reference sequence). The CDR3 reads CASSSPTKTGDNEQFF. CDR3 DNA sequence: TGTGCCAGCAGTTCTCCCACGAAAACAGGGGACAATGAGCAGTTCTTC.

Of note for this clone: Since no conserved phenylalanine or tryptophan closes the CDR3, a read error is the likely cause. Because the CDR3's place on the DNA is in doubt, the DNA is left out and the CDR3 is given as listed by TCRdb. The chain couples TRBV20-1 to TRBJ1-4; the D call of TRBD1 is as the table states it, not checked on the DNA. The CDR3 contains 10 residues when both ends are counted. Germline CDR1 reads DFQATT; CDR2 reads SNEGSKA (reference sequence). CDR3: CSARAGQVVS.

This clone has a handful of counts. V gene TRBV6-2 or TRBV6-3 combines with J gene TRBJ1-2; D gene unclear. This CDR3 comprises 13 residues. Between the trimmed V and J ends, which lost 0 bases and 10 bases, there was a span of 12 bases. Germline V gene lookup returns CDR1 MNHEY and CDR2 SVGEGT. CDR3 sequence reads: CASSYSMVGDYTF. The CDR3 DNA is TGTGCCAGCAGTTACTCGATGGTTGGAGACTACACCTTC.